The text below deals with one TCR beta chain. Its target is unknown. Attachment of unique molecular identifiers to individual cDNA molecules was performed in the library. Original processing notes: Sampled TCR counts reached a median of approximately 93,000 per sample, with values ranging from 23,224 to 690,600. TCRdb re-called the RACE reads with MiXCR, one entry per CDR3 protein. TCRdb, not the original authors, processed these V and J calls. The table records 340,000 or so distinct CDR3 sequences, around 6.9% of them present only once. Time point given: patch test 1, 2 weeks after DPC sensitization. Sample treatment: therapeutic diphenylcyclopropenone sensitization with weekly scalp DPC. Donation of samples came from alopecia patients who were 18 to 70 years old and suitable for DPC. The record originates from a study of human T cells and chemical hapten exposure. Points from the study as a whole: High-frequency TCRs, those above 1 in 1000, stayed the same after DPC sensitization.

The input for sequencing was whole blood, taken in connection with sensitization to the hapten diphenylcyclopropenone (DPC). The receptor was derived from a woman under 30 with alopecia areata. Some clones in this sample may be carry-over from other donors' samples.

The CDR3 reads CATSAILGSSYNEQFF. CDR3 coding DNA: TGTGCCACCAGTGCGATCTTGGGGAGCTCCTACAATGAGCAGTTCTTC. This chain uses TRBV24-1 with TRBJ2-1; possible D gene TRBD2, 5 bases. V was trimmed by 5 bases and J by 0 bases, leaving 13 bases between them. Germline loops: CDR1 KGHDR, CDR2 SFDVKD. The CDR3 is 16 residues long.